This T cell receptor beta chain was obtained from a study of T-cell memory formation after mild COVID-19 (dated by TCRdb to about 2021). About the investigation overall: TCR sequence clusters from the two donors were largely donor specific. Two young, previously healthy adult volunteers made up the cohort, one male and one female. In two donors, T-cell clones that expanded and contracted after mild COVID-19 were tracked by sequencing TCRalpha and TCRbeta repertoires over time. The research as a whole found: Balanced CD4/CD8 phenotypes were observed for clones contracting from day 15 to 85, whereas a bias towards CD4+ was observed for a second wave of clones expanding from day 15 to 37. Only a couple of mild cases were covered in the study, and larger cohorts including severe cases with pre-infection samples were considered necessary. Contracting CD4+ clones were found mainly in CM and EM memory subsets, while CD8+ clones were enriched in EMRA. Some responding clones were detected in pre-infection memory, suggesting pre-existing cross-reactive memory T cells joined the SARS-CoV-2 response. SARS-CoV-2 specificity of the second-wave clones peaking on day 37 was not confirmed.

This sample was sequenced with an Illumina NovaSeq 6000. cDNA libraries for TCRalpha and TCRbeta were prepared by 5'RACE using constant-segment primers, with sample barcodes and unique molecular identifiers added. Trizol reagent was used to extract RNA from every sample. Library amplification was performed in two PCR steps, and a second sample barcode and Illumina TruSeq adapters were introduced in the second step. The libraries were sequenced on an Illumina NovaSeq using 2 x 150 bp paired-end reads. Concerning the study's data processing: Reads were demultiplexed and collapsed into UMI-guided consensus sequences with migec v1.2.7. With mixcr v2.1.11, UMI consensuses were aligned to TRA and TRB V and J templates and assembled into clonotypes. Clonotypes were classified as expanded or contracted when called significant by both edgeR and NoisET, with noise models trained on biological replicates. edgeR calls used a false discovery rate-adjusted p below 0.01 and a log2 fold-change threshold of 1. As an exploratory analysis of dynamics, max-normalized trajectories of the 1000 most abundant clonotypes were examined by PCA with hierarchical clustering. The CD4 or CD8 phenotype of responding clones was assigned using the separately sequenced CD4+ and CD8+ repertoires. Clones were called with MiXCR by TCRdb after fastp trimmed the public reads at Q25, and only in-frame beta chains were retained. Rows are combined by CDR3 protein, so each entry shows the most common genes and DNA. Clone size and V and J calls follow TCRdb, not the original study. Across this sample there are roughly 68,000 distinct CDR3 sequences, with over 15% seen only once. The ten largest make up 31% of the sample.

The table lists this clonotype with a few counts. Its antigen remains undetermined. Per-base qualities were not stored, and no clone one base away is much larger. Ficoll-Paque density gradient centrifugation was the method used to isolate PBMCs. The sequencing sample was made of PBMCs or a T cell subset sorted from them (not recorded which). This sequence originates from an adult woman who had mild COVID-19 (a few samples of this study predate the infection). The sample titles of this study are shuffled in the database, so cell type and time point are left out; the donor was told from shared clones.

The DNA sequence is given as TGTGCCAGCAGCTTAGCGGGGACTGAAGCTTTCTTT. The resulting protein is CASSLAGTEAFF. The rearranged segments are TRBV7-6 and TRBJ1-1; there is no confident call for the D gene. For CDR1 and CDR2, the germline V gene lists SGHVS and FNYEAQ. Including the terminal cysteine and phenylalanine, the CDR3 comprises 12 residues. Just CDR3 DNA is preserved here, 36 bases in frame from base 1. V loses 0 bases of germline sequence and J loses 5 bases, and the interval between the two ends is 4 bases.